These T cell receptor beta chains were read from a single sample in a study of T cells in localized non-small cell lung cancer. Clones were sequenced by immunoSEQ multiplex PCR, and TCRdb holds only the in-frame ones, with some missing. The profile shows roughly 1,500 clones, over 20% of them singletons. The sequencing here drew on normal lung tissue next to the tumor, taken before any cancer treatment. The source is a woman aged 35 to 70 with stage II lung adenocarcinoma. The CDR3 runs from the conserved cysteine through the conserved F or W. A D gene is named only where the DNA matches it firmly. The size entry is marked missing in some rows and otherwise reads once, few, many or a size class.

d_gene: NA; abundance: few; j_gene: TRBJ1-5; v_gene: TRBV11-3; CDR3aa: CASSLYDVGSHSNQPQHF; CDR3nt: TGTGCCAGCAGCTTGTACGACGTGGGAAGTCATAGCAATCAGCCCCAGCATTTT
d_gene: NA; abundance: NA; j_gene: TRBJ2-3; v_gene: TRBV6-8; CDR3aa: CAISPGTDFTDTQYF; CDR3nt: TGTGCCATCAGTCCCGGGACCGACTTCACAGATACGCAGTATTTT
d_gene: NA; abundance: NA; j_gene: TRBJ2-5; v_gene: TRBV27; CDR3aa: CASSLSFTGSGEETQYF; CDR3nt: TGTGCCAGCAGTTTATCTTTCACAGGGTCGGGAGAAGAGACCCAGTACTTC
d_gene: TRBD1; abundance: NA; j_gene: TRBJ2-3; v_gene: TRBV29-1; CDR3aa: CSARSRGRTDTQYF; CDR3nt: TGCAGCGCCCGGTCCAGGGGGCGTACAGATACGCAGTATTTT
d_gene: NA; abundance: medium-sized; j_gene: TRBJ1-4; v_gene: TRBV11-3; CDR3aa: CASSLMPSFSGSGEKLFF; CDR3nt: TGTGCCAGCAGCTTAATGCCTTCGTTTTCCGGGAGCGGTGAAAAACTGTTTTTT
d_gene: NA; abundance: few; j_gene: TRBJ1-4; v_gene: TRBV18; CDR3aa: CASSPKPQTSLNEKLFF; CDR3nt: TGTGCCAGCTCACCCAAACCTCAGACAAGTCTTAATGAAAAACTGTTTTTT
d_gene: NA; abundance: medium-sized; j_gene: TRBJ2-1; v_gene: TRBV9; CDR3aa: CASSATVAPLYNEQFF; CDR3nt: TGTGCCAGCAGCGCCACGGTGGCCCCACTCTACAATGAGCAGTTCTTC
d_gene: NA; abundance: few; j_gene: TRBJ2-7; v_gene: TRBV6-8; CDR3aa: CASSSTTGREQYF; CDR3nt: TGTGCCAGCAGTTCCACTACAGGGAGGGAGCAGTACTTC
d_gene: NA; abundance: medium-sized; j_gene: TRBJ2-2; v_gene: TRBV11-3; CDR3aa: CASSPTLLARRATGELFF; CDR3nt: TGTGCCAGCAGCCCCACTCTTCTAGCGAGGAGAGCCACCGGGGAGCTGTTTTTT
d_gene: TRBD2; abundance: few; j_gene: TRBJ2-7; v_gene: TRBV5-1; CDR3aa: CASSFGISGGGSSYEQYF; CDR3nt: TGCGCCAGCAGCTTTGGGATTAGCGGGGGGGGAAGCTCCTACGAGCAGTACTTC
d_gene: NA; abundance: few; j_gene: TRBJ2-5; v_gene: TRBV6-8; CDR3aa: CASSTGGTLRETQYF; CDR3nt: TGTGCCAGCAGTACGGGGGGCACTCTTCGGGAGACCCAGTACTTC
d_gene: NA; abundance: NA; j_gene: TRBJ2-7; v_gene: TRBV18; CDR3aa: CASSKGPNYEQYF; CDR3nt: TGTGCCAGCTCGAAAGGACCCAACTACGAGCAGTACTTC
d_gene: TRBD2; abundance: NA; j_gene: TRBJ2-7; v_gene: TRBV28; CDR3aa: CASGPGGPYEQYF; CDR3nt: TGTGCCAGCGGGCCGGGAGGGCCCTACGAGCAGTACTTC
d_gene: NA; abundance: few; j_gene: TRBJ1-3; v_gene: TRBV19; CDR3aa: CASRRTWDSRSGNTIYF; CDR3nt: TGTGCCAGTAGGAGGACCTGGGACTCCCGCTCTGGAAACACCATATATTTT
d_gene: NA; abundance: few; j_gene: TRBJ1-1; v_gene: TRBV11-3; CDR3aa: CASSLGVWETEAFF; CDR3nt: TGTGCCAGCAGCTTAGGTGTGTGGGAAACTGAAGCTTTCTTT
d_gene: TRBD1; abundance: few; j_gene: TRBJ2-1; v_gene: TRBV6-8; CDR3aa: CASSQSGGFYNEQFF; CDR3nt: TGTGCCAGCAGCCAATCAGGGGGCTTCTACAATGAGCAGTTCTTC
d_gene: NA; abundance: large; j_gene: TRBJ2-7; v_gene: TRBV6-8; CDR3aa: CASSYSMGGRMGEQYF; CDR3nt: TGTGCCAGCAGTTACTCGATGGGGGGGCGGATGGGCGAGCAGTACTTC
d_gene: NA; abundance: few; j_gene: TRBJ1-2; v_gene: TRBV6-8; CDR3aa: CATWWGSNGYTF; CDR3nt: TGTGCAACCTGGTGGGGGAGCAATGGCTACACCTTC
d_gene: NA; abundance: large; j_gene: TRBJ2-1; v_gene: TRBV9; CDR3aa: CASSVEVGTNEQFF; CDR3nt: TGTGCCAGCAGCGTAGAAGTCGGGACTAATGAGCAGTTCTTC
d_gene: TRBD1; abundance: medium-sized; j_gene: TRBJ1-5; v_gene: TRBV6-8; CDR3aa: CASSTGVANQPQHF; CDR3nt: TGTGCCAGCAGTACAGGGGTCGCCAATCAGCCCCAGCATTTT
d_gene: NA; abundance: medium-sized; j_gene: TRBJ1-5; v_gene: TRBV11-3; CDR3aa: CASSSGALMRQPQHF; CDR3nt: TGTGCCAGCAGCTCCGGGGCCCTTATGCGGCAGCCCCAGCATTTT
d_gene: TRBD2; abundance: NA; j_gene: TRBJ2-3; v_gene: TRBV11-3; CDR3aa: CASSGQSGGRTDTQYF; CDR3nt: TGTGCCAGCAGCGGGCAAAGCGGGGGCCGCACAGATACGCAGTATTTT
d_gene: TRBD1; abundance: NA; j_gene: TRBJ1-2; v_gene: TRBV28; CDR3aa: CASRPLTTGFNYGYTF; CDR3nt: TGTGCCAGCAGACCGCTTACGACAGGGTTTAATTATGGCTACACCTTC
d_gene: TRBD1; abundance: few; j_gene: TRBJ1-1; v_gene: TRBV11-3; CDR3aa: CASSLGTGMNTEAFF; CDR3nt: TGTGCCAGCAGTCTTGGGACAGGTATGAACACTGAAGCTTTCTTT
d_gene: NA; abundance: few; j_gene: TRBJ1-2; v_gene: TRBV28; CDR3aa: CASSLSSPGNLYGYTF; CDR3nt: TGTGCCAGCAGTTTAAGTTCGCCAGGGAACCTCTATGGCTACACCTTC
d_gene: NA; abundance: NA; j_gene: TRBJ2-1; v_gene: TRBV19; CDR3aa: CASSSPKPGAEDFLF; CDR3nt: TGTGCCAGTAGTAGCCCCAAGCCGGGGGCGGAGGACTTTCTCTTC
d_gene: NA; abundance: few; j_gene: TRBJ1-2; v_gene: TRBV11-3; CDR3aa: CASSLDGQTRGGYTF; CDR3nt: TGTGCCAGCAGCTTAGATGGCCAGACAAGGGGTGGCTACACCTTC
d_gene: NA; abundance: NA; j_gene: TRBJ1-4; v_gene: TRBV1; CDR3aa: CASSQTETTNEKLFF; CDR3nt: TGCGCCAGCAGCCAAACCGAAACAACTAATGAAAAACTGTTTTTT
d_gene: TRBD1; abundance: NA; j_gene: TRBJ1-1; v_gene: TRBV28; CDR3aa: CASSRTGTGRTEAFF; CDR3nt: TGTGCCAGCAGCAGAACCGGGACAGGGAGGACTGAAGCTTTCTTT